One TCR beta chain is described in this entry. Its antigen is currently not known. Within one base of it there is no much larger clone, and no base qualities were kept. The sample is drawn from a study of blood T cells in healthy people across ages (dated by TCRdb to between 2014 and 2017). Some background on the complete study: In model experiments, template switching captured about one uniquely barcoded TCR beta cDNA molecule for every two T cells. To track age-related changes in TCR beta repertoire diversity, the study relied on deep sequencing normalized with unique cDNA molecular identifiers. Four age groups were formed from the donors: young (average 16 years), middle-aged (approximately 39), aged (roughly 56) and long-lived (about 75). For two donors (one aged 18 to 29 and one aged 80 or older), the study analyzed two additional independent replicas of 1 million unique cDNA reads from the same blood draw.

Receptor amplification or capture employed 5' RACE. The listed sequencing device is Illumina HiSeq 2500. A second about 7 to 12 cycle PCR used a sample-barcoded 5' primer and a J-beta primer mix. A template-switch 5' adaptor carrying 12 random nucleotides introduced a unique molecular identifier onto each TCR beta cDNA molecule. Each sample yielded at least 2.5 million CDR3-containing paired-end reads. The Mint cDNA synthesis kit, primed by a TRBC-specific oligonucleotide, was used to synthesize first-strand cDNA from all RNA. After uracil-DNA glycosylase treatment, a first 18-cycle PCR used universal primers M1SS and BC2_uni_R on all cDNA. The paper's processing steps were these. Each sample was normalized by randomly selecting 1 million high-quality reads, each carrying a distinct molecular identifier. Reads with shared molecular identifiers were discarded instead of being binned into consensus sequences. MiTCR, run with a Q25 quality threshold and the strictest error-elimination algorithm, handled CDR3 identification, clonotype clustering and error correction. A nonparametric unseen species model with Euler transformation was used to estimate lower-bound total TCR beta diversity. TCRdb took the public reads, trimmed them with fastp at Q25, ran MiXCR for clone calling and kept in-frame beta chains. Records with the same CDR3 protein are collapsed into one entry carrying the most frequent genes and DNA. The V and J calls were not made by the authors but by TCRdb's processing. This sample lists 750,000 to 850,000 distinct CDR3 sequences; roughly 25% were detected once. The ten top clones hold more than 3% of the sample.

The 39 donors, aged about 6 to 100 years, were systemically healthy Caucasian individuals from Russia. Roughly 9 milliliters of peripheral blood were drawn from each donor into EDTA-treated Vacutainer tubes. PBMCs were isolated by Ficoll-Paque density-gradient centrifugation, with at least 6 million obtained per sample. Trizol reagent was used to extract total RNA from the PBMCs, yielding at least 5 micrograms per sample. For every donor, an aliquot of PBMCs went through flow cytometry to measure the percentages of naive CD45RAhigh/CD27high T cells. The full study reports these points: Conclusive comparison of naive and antigen-experienced compartments was prevented by the profiling of bulk unsorted PBMCs. Observed TCR beta diversity per million T cells fell roughly linearly with age, and a significant reduction was already apparent by age around 36. Compared with the aged group, the long-lived group had more naive CD4+ T cells, fewer expanded clones and increased TCR diversity, suggesting age selection. Because the CMV infection status of the donors was unknown, age-related changes in expanded clonotypes may potentially have been confounded. A strong correlation was found between observed TCR beta diversity and the percentage of naive T cells measured by flow cytometry. Total diversity estimates from one million sequenced T cells were considered lower bounds and underestimates.

These data were also filed under a second study, of T cells of mothers and their children. Looking at the second paper: Donors were nine systemically healthy Caucasian individuals: three mothers and their six children. cDNA synthesis used all of the extracted RNA, with approximately 1.4 ug of RNA in each 15 ul reaction. Sample barcodes and 2-4 random nucleotides were added via the M1S primer in the second PCR. More than 8.5 million TCR beta CDR3 reads were obtained from each mother, and some 3 million reads were obtained from each child. TCR recombination output is similarly shaped by thymic selection in related and unrelated pairs, with a minor effect exerted by inherited differences. Normalized repertoire overlap in related mother-child pairs was always slightly higher than in unrelated mother-child pairs, but the difference was never significant. Persistent microchimeric T cell clones were not detected, at a sensitivity of 85 to 100 clones per million clonotypes. Deep NGS was used in the study to compare the TCR beta repertoires of mothers and children and to look for features that separate related mother-child pairs from unrelated individuals. On average, the children were 11 +/- 4 years old, while the mothers were approximately 41 +/- 4 years old. After adapter ligation with NEBNext reagents, the libraries were sequenced on Illumina HiSeq 2000 with 100+100 nt paired-end reads. To prevent cross-contamination, the mother and child libraries were prepared one month apart and sequenced in separate runs. Each donor had between about 500,000 and 2,300,000 distinct TCR beta clonotypes identified. Naive TCR beta clonotypes were estimated from low-frequency clonotypes matched to each donor's FACS-determined naive share, without sorting.

Sequences were obtained from blood. The receptor comes from a boy aged 10-17 years in good health.

CDR3 reads: CASSMGTGYEAFF. The nucleotide sequence reads TGTGCCAGCAGTATGGGAACAGGGTATGAAGCTTTCTTT. The V and J segments used are TRBV27 and TRBJ1-1; the best D guess is TRBD1, with 6 bases matching. CDR1 and CDR2, per the germline V gene (reference sequence), are MNHEY and SMNVEV. The V end loses 5 bases and the J end loses 7 bases, and a stretch of 14 bases separates them. The CDR3 has 13 amino acids, counting the end cysteine and phenylalanine. Only CDR3 DNA remains: 39 bases, in frame from the first base.